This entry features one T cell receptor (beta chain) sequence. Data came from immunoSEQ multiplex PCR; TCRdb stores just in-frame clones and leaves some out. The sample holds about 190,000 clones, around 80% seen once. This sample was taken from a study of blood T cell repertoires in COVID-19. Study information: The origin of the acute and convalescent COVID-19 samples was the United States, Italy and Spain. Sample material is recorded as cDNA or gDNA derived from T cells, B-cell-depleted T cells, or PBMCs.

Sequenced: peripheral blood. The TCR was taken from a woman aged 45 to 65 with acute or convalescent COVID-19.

This CDR3 is CASSPLAGGSNTGELFF. The CDR3, as DNA: TGTGCCAGCTCACCTCTTGCAGGGGGTTCGAACACCGGGGAGCTGTTTTTT. The chain uses TRBV18 and TRBJ2-2, with 7 bases identical to TRBD1. The length of the CDR3 is 17 residues. Germline loops: CDR1 KGHSH, CDR2 LQKENI. The V and J ends lost 3 bases and 0 bases, in that order; junction bases with no gene match: 7.